Below, 24 T cell receptor beta chains from the same sample are listed, as sequenced in a study of blood T cell repertoires in COVID-19. Generated by immunoSEQ multiplex PCR, the TCRdb table keeps only in-frame clones and is missing some. The profile covers 230,000 or so clones, with around 86% appearing a single time and approximately 5% taken by the ten largest. Sequenced: peripheral blood. These receptors were collected from a human donor in a cohort sampled during active COVID-19.

The chain uses TRBV12-5 and TRBJ1-2; D unclear. V lost 1 base and J lost 8, with 11 bases in between. Germline V gene lookup returns CDR1 LGHNT and CDR2 FRNRAP. This CDR3 has 13 residues. CDR3 in amino acids: CASGLAAAGGYTF. The CDR3 DNA is TGTGCTAGTGGTTTGGCCGCGGCCGGCGGCTACACCTTC.

Only a few counts were recorded for this clone. J is TRBJ2-1 and V is TRBV7-2; D uncertain. Trimming left V 2 bases short and J 7 bases short, with 6 bases between. Germline V gene lookup returns CDR1 SGHTA and CDR2 FQGNSA. The CDR3 has 12 residues. In DNA, the CDR3 is TGTGCCAGCAGCTTATCGAGGAATGAGCAGTTCTTC. Translated: CASSLSRNEQFF.

A single count supports this clone. This chain links TRBV19 with TRBJ1-5; 9 positions agree with TRBD1. CDR3 length equals 15 residues. Unmatched junction bases numbered 4, after V lost 3 bases and J lost 4 bases. CDR1 and CDR2 from the germline V gene are LNHDA and SQIVND (reference sequence). CDR3 sequence: CASSILTGGNQPQHF. The CDR3 bases are TGTGCCAGTAGTATCCTGACAGGGGGGAATCAGCCCCAGCATTTT.

The rearrangement joins TRBV2 to TRBJ2-1; 11 bases fit TRBD2. The CDR3 covers 15 residues. The V segment lost 3 bases and the J segment 3 bases; nucleotides outside the gene matches: 1. Germline CDR1 and CDR2: SNHLY and FYNNEI. CDR3 coding DNA: TGTGCCAGCAGTGAGGGGACTAGCGGCTACAATGAGCAGTTCTTC. Its translation is CASSEGTSGYNEQFF. Looking up the rest from reference TRBV2 and TRBJ2-1 gives the full variable domain: EPEVTQTPSHQVTQMGQEVILRCVPISNHLYFYWYRQILGQKVEFLVSFYNNEISEKSEIFDDQFSVERPDGSNFTLKIRSTKLEDSAMYFCASSEGTSGYNEQFFGPGTRLTVL.

The rearrangement uses TRBV5-4 and TRBJ2-2; 7 nucleotides line up with TRBD2. With 2 bases clipped from V and 8 bases from J, the junction kept 6 bases outside the gene matches. The germline V gene has CDR1 SGHNT and CDR2 YYREEE (reference sequence). This CDR3 region has 14 residues. The CDR3 nucleotides are TGTGCCAGCAGCTTAGGCGGGAGTAGAGGGGAGCTGTTTTTT. This gives the protein CASSLGGSRGELFF.

V gene TRBV27 combines with J gene TRBJ2-7; D remains ambiguous. Germline CDR1 and CDR2: MNHEY and SMNVEV (reference sequence). The CDR3 consists of 14 residues. Trimming shortened V by 1 base and J by 1 base, and 8 bases separated the two germline ends. This chain's CDR3 is CASSLLADSYEQYF. The DNA for the CDR3 is TGTGCCAGCAGTTTATTGGCAGATTCCTACGAGCAGTACTTC.

The chain combines TRBV6-2 or TRBV6-3 with TRBJ2-5, with TRBD2 identical over 9 bases. Trimming at V came to 4 bases and at J to 1 base, leaving 7 bases not matched to a gene. The CDR3 totals 16 residues. CDR1 is MNHEY, CDR2 SVGEGT, per germline. The CDR3 region is CASSSWTSVRQETQYF. In DNA form, the CDR3 reads TGTGCCAGCAGTTCCTGGACTAGCGTCCGCCAAGAGACCCAGTACTTC.

The CDR3 here is CASRPGQGAYGYTF. For the CDR3, the DNA is TGTGCCAGCAGACCGGGACAGGGTGCCTATGGCTACACCTTC. This sequence joins TRBV28 and TRBJ1-2; TRBD1 aligns across 9 bases. From germline, CDR1 is MDHEN and CDR2 SYDVKM. The trim removed 6 bases at V and 4 bases at J, leaving 6 bases unmatched. This CDR3 comprises 14 residues.

The chain is built from TRBV4-2 and TRBJ2-3; maybe TRBD1 (5 bases). Trimming took off 0 bases at V and 1 base at J, with 11 bases between the two ends. The germline CDR1 and CDR2 sequences are LGHNA and YNFKEQ. The CDR3 contains 16 residues. CDR3 DNA: TGTGCCAGCAGCCAAGATAGGACAACTGGCACAGATACGCAGTATTTT. Protein product: CASSQDRTTGTDTQYF.

This clone was seen repeatedly, ten times or more. CDR3 residues: CAWSVGQGRGYTF. CDR3 DNA: TGTGCCTGGAGTGTAGGGCAGGGAAGGGGCTACACCTTC. V gene TRBV30 combines with J gene TRBJ1-2; tentatively, D is TRBD1 (5 bases). The germline V gene has CDR1 GTSNPN and CDR2 SVGIG (reference sequence). Trimming took off 0 bases at V and 8 bases at J, with 13 bases between the two ends. The CDR3 sequence is 13 residues long. Based on the CDR3 plus reference TRBV30 and TRBJ1-2, the full variable domain is SQTIHQWPATLVQPVGSPLSLECTVEGTSNPNLYWYRQAAGRGLQLLFYSVGIGQISSEVPQNLSASRPQDRQFILSSKKLLLSDSGFYLCAWSVGQGRGYTFGSGTRLTVV.

This chain connects TRBV9 to TRBJ2-1; D ambiguous. The germline V and J ends were trimmed by 0 bases and 2 bases, with 6 bases remaining between them. Looked up from germline, CDR1 is SGDLS and CDR2 is YYNGEE. The CDR3 sequence is 14 residues long. CDR3 DNA: TGTGCCAGCAGCGTAGCTACAGCCTACAATGAGCAGTTCTTC. It encodes CASSVATAYNEQFF.

This clone has a handful of counts. The rearrangement uses TRBV13 and TRBJ2-7, with 12 bases fitting TRBD2. Germline V gene data show CDR1 as PRHDT and CDR2 as FYEKMQ (reference sequence). CDR3 length: 15 amino acids. The J segment lost 2 bases and the V segment lost 5 bases, leaving 4 bases of the junction unmatched. As DNA, the CDR3 is TGTGCCAGCAGCGCTAGCGGGAGGGCCACCTACGAGCAGTACTTC. Translating it yields CASSASGRATYEQYF.

The V and J genes are TRBV10-3 and TRBJ2-7, with TRBD2 matching over 14 bases. CDR1 and CDR2 (germline): ENHRY, SYGVKD. There are 17 residues in the CDR3. V shed 6 bases and J 4 bases; nucleotides not matched to a gene: 11. This chain's CDR3 is CAISKNPGTSGSYEQYF. CDR3 coding DNA: TGTGCCATCAGCAAGAACCCGGGGACTAGCGGGAGTTACGAGCAGTACTTC.

This clone was seen a single time. The chain is built from TRBV19 and TRBJ2-7, with TRBD2 matching 13 bases. Germline values: CDR1 LNHDA, CDR2 SQIVND (reference sequence). The CDR3 contains 16 residues. Trimming at V came to 4 bases and at J to 6 bases, leaving 9 bases not matched to a gene. CDR3 loop: CASSKRLAGGRPEQYF. DNA of the CDR3: TGTGCCAGTAGTAAACGACTAGCGGGAGGACGGCCCGAGCAGTACTTC.

The V gene is TRBV11-1, the J gene TRBJ2-6, with no clear D. This CDR3 is built from 14 residues. The V end was cut by 5 bases, the J end by 2 bases, with 7 bases between. Germline V CDR1 and CDR2: SGHAT, FQDESV (reference sequence). In DNA, the CDR3 is TGTGCCAGCAGCCCTCCCGCTGGGGCCAACGTCCTGACTTTC. Translating it yields CASSPPAGANVLTF.

V gene TRBV6-5 combines with J gene TRBJ2-7; perhaps TRBD1 as D (6 bases). With 4 bases removed from V and 5 bases from J, the gap between germline ends came to 15 bases. This CDR3 comprises 14 residues. CDR1 MNHEY and CDR2 SVGAGI come from the germline V gene. CDR3 bases: TGTGCCAGCAGTTCCGCCGGGACAACCCACGAGCAGTACTTC. This encodes CASSSAGTTHEQYF.

This clone was picked up a small number of times. The V and J genes are TRBV4-1 and TRBJ2-7; 9 nucleotides agree with TRBD1. V was clipped by 3 bases and J by 5 bases; unmatched bases: 5. The germline V gene has CDR1 MGHRA and CDR2 YSYEKL. The CDR3 runs 14 residues. CDR3 DNA sequence: TGCGCCAGCAGCCATGGGACAGGGAGGGACGAGCAGTACTTC. Translated, it gives CASSHGTGRDEQYF.

The chain couples TRBV5-1 to TRBJ2-7; 7 nucleotides agree with TRBD1. This CDR3 has 12 amino acids. Germline assignment: CDR1 SGHRS and CDR2 YFSETQ. V lost 4 bases and J lost 4; bases outside the gene matches: 2. Here the CDR3 DNA reads TGCGCCAGCAGCCGGGACAGTTACGAGCAGTACTTC. This codes for CASSRDSYEQYF.

This chain uses TRBV5-1 with TRBJ2-6; 12 nucleotides match TRBD2. Germline V gene data show CDR1 as SGHRS and CDR2 as YFSETQ. The CDR3 is made up of 18 amino acids. J gave up 0 bases and V 2 bases, and 3 bases lay outside the gene matches. The CDR3 reads CASSFRTSGNSGANVLTF. CDR3 DNA: TGCGCCAGCAGCTTCCGGACTAGCGGGAACTCTGGGGCCAACGTCCTGACTTTC.

The rearrangement uses TRBV2 and TRBJ2-2; 7 bases are a match to TRBD1. The germline V gene encodes CDR1 SNHLY and CDR2 FYNNEI. The CDR3 runs 14 residues. V gave up 5 bases and J gave up 7 bases; unmatched junction bases: 7. CDR3 bases: TGTGCCAGCAGTCCGACAGGGTTGGGCGGGGAGCTGTTTTTT. Residues: CASSPTGLGGELFF. Full variable domain (rest looked up from reference TRBV2 and TRBJ2-2): EPEVTQTPSHQVTQMGQEVILRCVPISNHLYFYWYRQILGQKVEFLVSFYNNEISEKSEIFDDQFSVERPDGSNFTLKIRSTKLEDSAMYFCASSPTGLGGELFFGEGSRLTVL.

The chain is built from TRBV24-1 and TRBJ2-6; TRBD1 aligns across 8 bases. The V and J ends lost 6 bases and 0 bases, in that order; junction bases with no gene match: 6. CDR3 length equals 17 residues. The germline V gene has CDR1 KGHDR and CDR2 SFDVKD. CDR3 bases: TGTGCCACCAGTACAGGGGGGATATACTCTGGGGCCAACGTCCTGACTTTC. Translated: CATSTGGIYSGANVLTF.

V usage is TRBV4-1 and J usage is TRBJ1-6, with TRBD1 matching over 7 bases. V shed 0 bases, J shed 6 bases, and the junction held 8 bases outside the gene matches. The germline CDR1 and CDR2 sequences are MGHRA and YSYEKL. This CDR3 has 17 amino acids. The CDR3 sequence is CASSQEEPGQRNSPLHF. CDR3 bases: TGCGCCAGCAGCCAAGAAGAACCGGGACAGCGTAATTCACCCCTCCACTTT.

CDR3 coding DNA: TGTGCCAGCAGCGTAGGGGACAGTTACAATGAGCAGTTCTTC. Its translation is CASSVGDSYNEQFF. This chain links TRBV9 with TRBJ2-1; the match to TRBD1 covers 7 bases. In germline, CDR1 is SGDLS, CDR2 YYNGEE. The CDR3 has 14 amino acids. V lost 0 bases and J lost 4; bases outside the gene matches: 1.

The chain joins TRBV29-1 to TRBJ2-4, with D unclear. The V and J ends lost 4 bases and 1 base respectively, with 11 bases between them. Germline V CDR1 and CDR2: SQVTM, ANQGSEA. The CDR3 consists of 14 residues. The CDR3 nucleotides are TGCAGCGTTGGGTCAGTGAATGCCAAAAACATTCAGTACTTC. This sequence encodes CSVGSVNAKNIQYF.